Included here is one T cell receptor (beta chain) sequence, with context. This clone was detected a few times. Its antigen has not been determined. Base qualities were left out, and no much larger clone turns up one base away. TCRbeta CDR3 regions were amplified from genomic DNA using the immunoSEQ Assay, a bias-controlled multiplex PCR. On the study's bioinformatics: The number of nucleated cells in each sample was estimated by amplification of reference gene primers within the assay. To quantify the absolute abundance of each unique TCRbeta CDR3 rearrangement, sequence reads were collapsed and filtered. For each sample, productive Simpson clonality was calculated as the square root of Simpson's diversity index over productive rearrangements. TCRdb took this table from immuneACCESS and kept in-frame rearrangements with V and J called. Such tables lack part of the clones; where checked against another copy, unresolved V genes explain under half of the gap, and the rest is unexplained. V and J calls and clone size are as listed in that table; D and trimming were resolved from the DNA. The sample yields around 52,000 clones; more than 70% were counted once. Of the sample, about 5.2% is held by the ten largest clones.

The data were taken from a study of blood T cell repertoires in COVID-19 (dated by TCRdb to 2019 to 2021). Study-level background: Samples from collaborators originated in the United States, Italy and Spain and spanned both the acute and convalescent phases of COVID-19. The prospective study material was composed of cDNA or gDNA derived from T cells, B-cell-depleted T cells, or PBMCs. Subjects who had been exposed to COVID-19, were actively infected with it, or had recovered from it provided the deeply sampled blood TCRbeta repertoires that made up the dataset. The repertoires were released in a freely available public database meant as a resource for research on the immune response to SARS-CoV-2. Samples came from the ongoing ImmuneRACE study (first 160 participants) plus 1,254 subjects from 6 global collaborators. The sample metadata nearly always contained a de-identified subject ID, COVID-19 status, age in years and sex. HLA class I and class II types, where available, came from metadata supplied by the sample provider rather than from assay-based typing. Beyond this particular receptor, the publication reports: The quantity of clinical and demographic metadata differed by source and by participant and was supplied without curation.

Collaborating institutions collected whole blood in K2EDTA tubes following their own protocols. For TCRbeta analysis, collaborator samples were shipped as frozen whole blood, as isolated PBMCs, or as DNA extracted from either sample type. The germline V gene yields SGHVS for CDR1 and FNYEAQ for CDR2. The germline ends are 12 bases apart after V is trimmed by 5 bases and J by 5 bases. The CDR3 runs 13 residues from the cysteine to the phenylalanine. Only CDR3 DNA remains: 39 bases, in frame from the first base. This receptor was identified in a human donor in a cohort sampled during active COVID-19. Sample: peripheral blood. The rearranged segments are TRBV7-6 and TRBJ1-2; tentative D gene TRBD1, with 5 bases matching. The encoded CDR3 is CASSHDSFYGYTF. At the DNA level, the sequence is TGTGCCAGCAGCCACGACAGCTTTTATGGCTACACCTTC.